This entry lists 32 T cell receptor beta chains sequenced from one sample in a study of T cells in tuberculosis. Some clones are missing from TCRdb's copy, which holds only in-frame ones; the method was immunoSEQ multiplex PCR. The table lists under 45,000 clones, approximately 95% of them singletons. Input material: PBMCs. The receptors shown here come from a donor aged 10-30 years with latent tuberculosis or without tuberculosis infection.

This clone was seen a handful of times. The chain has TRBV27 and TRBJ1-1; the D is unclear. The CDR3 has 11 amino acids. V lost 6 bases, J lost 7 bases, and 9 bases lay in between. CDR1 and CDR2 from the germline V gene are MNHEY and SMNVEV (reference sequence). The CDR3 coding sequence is TGTGCCAGCAGGTCCGGGGTTGAAGCTTTCTTT. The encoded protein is CASRSGVEAFF.

CDR3 protein: CASSLRGGVIYTF. The CDR3 nucleotides read TGTGCCAGCAGCTTACGGGGGGGAGTGATCTACACCTTC. This chain joins TRBV7-8 and TRBJ1-2; D may be TRBD1 (5 bases). The germline V gene has CDR1 SGHVS and CDR2 FQNEAQ. Trimming stripped 2 bases from V and 10 bases from J, with 14 bases between. The CDR3 runs to 13 residues.

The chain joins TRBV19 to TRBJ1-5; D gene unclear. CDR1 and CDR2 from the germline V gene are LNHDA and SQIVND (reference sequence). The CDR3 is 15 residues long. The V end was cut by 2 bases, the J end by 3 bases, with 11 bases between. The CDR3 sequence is CASSIRSRDNQPQHF. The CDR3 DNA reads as TGTGCCAGTAGTATAAGGAGCAGAGACAATCAGCCCCAGCATTTT.

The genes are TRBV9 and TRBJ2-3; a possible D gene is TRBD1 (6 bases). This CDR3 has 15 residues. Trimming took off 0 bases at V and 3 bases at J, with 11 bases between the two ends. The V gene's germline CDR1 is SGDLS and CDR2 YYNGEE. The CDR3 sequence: CASSVGPQGTDTQYF. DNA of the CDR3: TGTGCCAGCAGCGTAGGCCCCCAGGGGACAGATACGCAGTATTTT. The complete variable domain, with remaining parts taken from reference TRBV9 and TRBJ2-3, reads DSGVTQTPKHLITATGQRVTLRCSPRSGDLSVYWYQQSLDQGLQFLIQYYNGEERAKGNILERFSAQQFPDLHSELNLSSLELGDSALYFCASSVGPQGTDTQYFGPGTRLTVL.

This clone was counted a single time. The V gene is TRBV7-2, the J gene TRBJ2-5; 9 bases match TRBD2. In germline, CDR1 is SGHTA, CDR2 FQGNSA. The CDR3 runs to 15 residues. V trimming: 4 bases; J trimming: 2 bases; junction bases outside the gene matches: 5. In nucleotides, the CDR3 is TGTGCCAGCAGCTCAGTAGCGGGGGCGCAAGAGACCCAGTACTTC. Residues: CASSSVAGAQETQYF.

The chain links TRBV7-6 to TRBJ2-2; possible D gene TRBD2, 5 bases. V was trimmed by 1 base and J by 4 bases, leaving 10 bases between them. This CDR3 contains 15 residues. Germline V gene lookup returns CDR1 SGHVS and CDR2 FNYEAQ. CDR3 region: CASSLVVGGTGELFF. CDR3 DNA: TGTGCCAGCAGCTTAGTGGTCGGAGGCACCGGGGAGCTGTTTTTT.

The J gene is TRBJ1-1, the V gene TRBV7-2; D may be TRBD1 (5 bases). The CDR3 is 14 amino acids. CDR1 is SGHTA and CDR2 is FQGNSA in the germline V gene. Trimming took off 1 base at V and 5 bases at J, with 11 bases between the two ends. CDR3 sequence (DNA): TGTGCCAGCAGCTTAGACGGCGGGGGGACTGAAGCTTTCTTT. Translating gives CASSLDGGGTEAFF.

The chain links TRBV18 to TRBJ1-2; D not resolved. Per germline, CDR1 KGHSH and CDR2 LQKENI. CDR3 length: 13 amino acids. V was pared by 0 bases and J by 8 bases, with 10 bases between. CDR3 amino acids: CASSPPQASGYTF. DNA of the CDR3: TGTGCCAGCTCACCACCCCAGGCTTCAGGCTACACCTTC.

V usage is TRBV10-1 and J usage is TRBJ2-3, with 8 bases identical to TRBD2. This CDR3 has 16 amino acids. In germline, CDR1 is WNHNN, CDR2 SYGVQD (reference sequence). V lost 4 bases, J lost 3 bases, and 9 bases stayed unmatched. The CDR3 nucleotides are TGCGCCAGCAGTGGGGTAAGCGGGGGCCTAACAGATACGCAGTATTTT. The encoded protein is CASSGVSGGLTDTQYF.

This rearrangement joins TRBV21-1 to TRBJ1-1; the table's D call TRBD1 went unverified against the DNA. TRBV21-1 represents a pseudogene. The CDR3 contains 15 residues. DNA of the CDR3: TGTGCCAGCAGCAAAAGGGGACACCCGAACACTGAAGCTTTCTTT. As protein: CASSKRGHPNTEAFF.

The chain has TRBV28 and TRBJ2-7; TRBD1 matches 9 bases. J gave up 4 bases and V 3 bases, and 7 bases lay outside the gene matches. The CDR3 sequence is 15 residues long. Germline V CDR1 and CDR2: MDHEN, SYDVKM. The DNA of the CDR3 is TGTGCCAGCAGTTTTGAGGGGGACAGGGATTACGAGCAGTACTTC. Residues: CASSFEGDRDYEQYF.

The CDR3 nucleotides read TGTGCCAGCAGCGTAGCGCAGGGTAACACTGAAGCTTTCTTT. It is translated as CASSVAQGNTEAFF. This chain links TRBV9 with TRBJ1-1, with D maybe TRBD1 (5 bases). Germline CDR1 SGDLS, CDR2 YYNGEE. There are 14 residues in the CDR3. Trimming left V 0 bases short and J 2 bases short, with 8 bases between.

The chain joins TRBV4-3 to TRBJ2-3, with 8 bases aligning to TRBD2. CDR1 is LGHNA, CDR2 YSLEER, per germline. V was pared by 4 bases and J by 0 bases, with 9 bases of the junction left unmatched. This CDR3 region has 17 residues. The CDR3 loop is CASSLTSRGGSTDTQYF. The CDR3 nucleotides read TGCGCCAGCAGCCTCACCAGTCGGGGGGGTAGCACAGATACGCAGTATTTT.

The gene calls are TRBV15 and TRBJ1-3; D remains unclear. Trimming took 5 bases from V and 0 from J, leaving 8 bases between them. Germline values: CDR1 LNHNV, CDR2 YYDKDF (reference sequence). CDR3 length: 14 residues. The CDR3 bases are TGTGCCACCAGCTACGAGAGCTCTGGAAACACCATATATTTT. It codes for CATSYESSGNTIYF. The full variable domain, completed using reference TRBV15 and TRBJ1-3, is DAMVIQNPRYQVTQFGKPVTLSCSQTLNHNVMYWYQQKSSQAPKLLFHYYDKDFNNEADTPDNFQSRRPNTSFCFLDIRSPGLGDTAMYLCATSYESSGNTIYFGEGSWLTVV.

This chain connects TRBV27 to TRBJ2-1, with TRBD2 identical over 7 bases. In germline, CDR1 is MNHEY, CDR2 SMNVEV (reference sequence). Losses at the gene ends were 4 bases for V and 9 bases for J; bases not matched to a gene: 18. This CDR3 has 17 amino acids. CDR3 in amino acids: CASSSSKRGGFAGEQFF. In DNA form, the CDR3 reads TGTGCCAGCAGTTCTTCCAAGCGGGGAGGATTTGCGGGTGAGCAGTTCTTC.

The CDR3 coding sequence is TGTGCCAGCAGTGACCAGGGGAGTAACTATGGCTACACCTTC. Residues: CASSDQGSNYGYTF. V and J are TRBV2 and TRBJ1-2; weak D call: TRBD1 (6 bases). CDR3 length: 14 amino acids. Germline CDR1 and CDR2: SNHLY and FYNNEI. Trimming took off 3 bases at V and 1 base at J, with 9 bases between the two ends.

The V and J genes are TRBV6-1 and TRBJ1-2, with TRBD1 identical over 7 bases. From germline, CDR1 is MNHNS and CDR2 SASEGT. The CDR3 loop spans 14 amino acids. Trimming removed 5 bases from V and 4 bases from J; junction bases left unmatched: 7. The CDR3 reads CASSKGQISYGYTF. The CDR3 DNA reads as TGTGCCAGCAGTAAGGGACAGATTAGCTATGGCTACACCTTC.

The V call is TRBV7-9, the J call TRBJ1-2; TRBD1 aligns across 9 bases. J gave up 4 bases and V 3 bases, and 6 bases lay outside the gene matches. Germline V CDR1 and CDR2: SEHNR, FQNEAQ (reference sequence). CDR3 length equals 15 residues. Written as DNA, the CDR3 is TGTGCCAGCAGCTTCGGGACAGGGCCACTCTATGGCTACACCTTC. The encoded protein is CASSFGTGPLYGYTF.

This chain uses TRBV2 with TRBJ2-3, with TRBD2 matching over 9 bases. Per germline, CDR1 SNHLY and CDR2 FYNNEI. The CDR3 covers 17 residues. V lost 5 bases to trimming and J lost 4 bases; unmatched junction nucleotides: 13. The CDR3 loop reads CASSPDPPSGEADTQYF. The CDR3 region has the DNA TGTGCCAGCAGTCCTGACCCTCCTAGCGGGGAAGCAGATACGCAGTATTTT.

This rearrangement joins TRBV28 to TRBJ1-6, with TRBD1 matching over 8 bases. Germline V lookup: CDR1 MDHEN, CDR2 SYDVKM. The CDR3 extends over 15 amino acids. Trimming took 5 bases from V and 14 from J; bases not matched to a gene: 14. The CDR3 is CASSPRDRLVGALHF. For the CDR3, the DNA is TGTGCCAGCAGTCCCCGGGACAGGCTCGTCGGGGCCCTCCACTTT.

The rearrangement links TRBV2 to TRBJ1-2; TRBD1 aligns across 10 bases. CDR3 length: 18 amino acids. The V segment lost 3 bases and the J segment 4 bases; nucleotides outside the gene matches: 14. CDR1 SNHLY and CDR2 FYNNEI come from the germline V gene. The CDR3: CASSDLGVGTGDPYGYTF. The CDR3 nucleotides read TGTGCCAGCAGTGATTTGGGGGTGGGGACAGGGGATCCCTATGGCTACACCTTC.

The CDR3 is CASSIGGDFGTQYF. CDR3 in DNA: TGTGCCAGTAGTATAGGCGGGGACTTCGGGACCCAGTACTTC. The chain carries TRBV19 and TRBJ2-5, with D possibly being TRBD2 (6 bases). Germline-derived CDR1 and CDR2 are LNHDA and SQIVND (reference sequence). The CDR3 is 14 residues long. Deletions cut 1 base from V and 7 bases from J, with 13 bases between.

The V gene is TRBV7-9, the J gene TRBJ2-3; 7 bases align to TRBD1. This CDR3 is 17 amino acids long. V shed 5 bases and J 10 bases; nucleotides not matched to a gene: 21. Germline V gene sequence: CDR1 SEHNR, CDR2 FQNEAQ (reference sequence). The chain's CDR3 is CASSRPRDREIIVAQYF. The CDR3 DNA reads TGTGCCAGCAGCCGCCCACGCGACAGGGAAATAATTGTGGCGCAGTATTTT.

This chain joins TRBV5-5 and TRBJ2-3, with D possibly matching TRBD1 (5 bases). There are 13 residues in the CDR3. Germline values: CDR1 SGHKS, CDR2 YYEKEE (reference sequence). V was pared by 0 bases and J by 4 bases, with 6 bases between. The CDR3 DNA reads TGTGCCAGCAGCTTGGAAGGGGCAGATACGCAGTATTTT. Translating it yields CASSLEGADTQYF.

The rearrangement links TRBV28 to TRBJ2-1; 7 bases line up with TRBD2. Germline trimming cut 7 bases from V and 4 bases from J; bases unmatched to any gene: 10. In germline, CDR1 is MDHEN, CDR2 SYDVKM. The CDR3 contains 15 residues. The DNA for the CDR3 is TGTGCCAGCACCCCTACTCTAGCGGCGTACAATGAGCAGTTCTTC. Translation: CASTPTLAAYNEQFF. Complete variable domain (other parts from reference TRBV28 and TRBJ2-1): DVKVTQSSRYLVKRTGEKVFLECVQDMDHENMFWYRQDPGLGLRLIYFSYDVKMKEKGDIPEGYSVSREKKERFSLILESASTNQTSMYLCASTPTLAAYNEQFFGPGTRLTVL.

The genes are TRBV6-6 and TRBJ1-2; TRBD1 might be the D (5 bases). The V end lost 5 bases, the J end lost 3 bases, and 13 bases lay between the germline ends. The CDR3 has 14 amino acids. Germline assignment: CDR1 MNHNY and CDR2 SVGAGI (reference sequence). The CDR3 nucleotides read TGTGCCAGCAGTCAAGGACATCTCGACTATGGCTACACCTTC. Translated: CASSQGHLDYGYTF.

The CDR3 DNA reads as TGTGCCAGCTCGGGGGGCAGGGAGGGATCCGGCTACACCTTC. Translated: CASSGGREGSGYTF. V is TRBV6-5 and J is TRBJ1-2, with D tentatively TRBD1 (6 bases). The V gene lost 8 bases and the J gene lost 8 bases, with 21 bases spanning the gap. Germline V gene lookup returns CDR1 MNHEY and CDR2 SVGAGI. The CDR3 is 14 residues long.

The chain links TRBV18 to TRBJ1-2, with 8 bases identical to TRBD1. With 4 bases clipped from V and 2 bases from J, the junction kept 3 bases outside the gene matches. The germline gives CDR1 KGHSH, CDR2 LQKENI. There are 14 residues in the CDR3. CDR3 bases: TGTGCCAGCTCACTAGGACAGGGAAACTATGGCTACACCTTC. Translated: CASSLGQGNYGYTF. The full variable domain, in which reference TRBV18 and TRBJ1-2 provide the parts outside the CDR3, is NAGVMQNPRHLVRRRGQEARLRCSPMKGHSHVYWYRQLPEEGLKFMVYLQKENIIDESGMPKERFSAEFPKEGPSILRIQQVVRGDSAAYFCASSLGQGNYGYTFGSGTRLTVV.

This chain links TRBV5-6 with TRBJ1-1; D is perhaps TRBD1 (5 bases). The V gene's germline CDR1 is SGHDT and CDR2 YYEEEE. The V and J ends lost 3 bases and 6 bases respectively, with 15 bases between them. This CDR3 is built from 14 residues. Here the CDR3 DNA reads TGTGCCAGCAGCTCAGGCCGCAGGGTCCCTGAAGCTTTCTTT. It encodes CASSSGRRVPEAFF. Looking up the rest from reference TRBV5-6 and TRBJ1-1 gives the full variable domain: DAGVTQSPTHLIKTRGQQVTLRCSPKSGHDTVSWYQQALGQGPQFIFQYYEEEERQRGNFPDRFSGHQFPNYSSELNVNALLLGDSALYLCASSSGRRVPEAFFGQGTRLTVV.

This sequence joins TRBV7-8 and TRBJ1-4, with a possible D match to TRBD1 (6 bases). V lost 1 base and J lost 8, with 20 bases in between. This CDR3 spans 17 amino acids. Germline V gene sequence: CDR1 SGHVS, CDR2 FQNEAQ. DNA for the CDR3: TGTGCCAGCAGCTTAGTCCCAACAGGGATTGTTGGAGAAAAACTGTTTTTT. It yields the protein CASSLVPTGIVGEKLFF.

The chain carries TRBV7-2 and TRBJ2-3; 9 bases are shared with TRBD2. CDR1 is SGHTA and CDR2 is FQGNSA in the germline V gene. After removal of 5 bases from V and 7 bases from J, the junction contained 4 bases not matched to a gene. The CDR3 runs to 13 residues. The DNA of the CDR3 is TGTGCCAGCAGCGAGGGACTAGCTTATACGCAGTATTTT. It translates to CASSEGLAYTQYF. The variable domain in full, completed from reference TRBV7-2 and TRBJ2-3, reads GAGVSQSPSNKVTEKGKDVELRCDPISGHTALYWYRQSLGQGLEFLIYFQGNSAPDKSGLPSDRFSAERTGGSVSTLTIQRTQQEDSAVYLCASSEGLAYTQYFGPGTRLTVL.

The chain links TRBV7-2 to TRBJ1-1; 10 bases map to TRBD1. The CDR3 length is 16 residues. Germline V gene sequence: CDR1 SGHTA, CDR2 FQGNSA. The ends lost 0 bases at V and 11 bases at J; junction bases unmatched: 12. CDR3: CASSLAVSTGGARAFF. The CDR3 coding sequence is TGTGCCAGCAGCTTAGCCGTCTCGACAGGGGGCGCTAGGGCTTTCTTT.